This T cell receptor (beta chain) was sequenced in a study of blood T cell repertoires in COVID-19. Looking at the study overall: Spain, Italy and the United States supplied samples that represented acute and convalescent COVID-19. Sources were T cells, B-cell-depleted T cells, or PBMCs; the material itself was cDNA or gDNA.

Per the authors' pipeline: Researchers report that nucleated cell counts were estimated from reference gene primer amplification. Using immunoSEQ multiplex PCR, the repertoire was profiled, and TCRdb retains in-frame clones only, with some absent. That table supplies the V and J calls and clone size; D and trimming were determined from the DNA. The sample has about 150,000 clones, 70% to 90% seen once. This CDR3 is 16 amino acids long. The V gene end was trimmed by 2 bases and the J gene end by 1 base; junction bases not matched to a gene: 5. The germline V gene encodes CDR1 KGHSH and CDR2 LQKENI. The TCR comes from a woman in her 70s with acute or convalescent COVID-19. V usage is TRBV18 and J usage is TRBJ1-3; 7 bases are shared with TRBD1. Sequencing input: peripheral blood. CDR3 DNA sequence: TGTGCCAGCTCACCAACGGCAGGGGGGTCTGGAAACACCATATATTTT. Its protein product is CASSPTAGGSGNTIYF.